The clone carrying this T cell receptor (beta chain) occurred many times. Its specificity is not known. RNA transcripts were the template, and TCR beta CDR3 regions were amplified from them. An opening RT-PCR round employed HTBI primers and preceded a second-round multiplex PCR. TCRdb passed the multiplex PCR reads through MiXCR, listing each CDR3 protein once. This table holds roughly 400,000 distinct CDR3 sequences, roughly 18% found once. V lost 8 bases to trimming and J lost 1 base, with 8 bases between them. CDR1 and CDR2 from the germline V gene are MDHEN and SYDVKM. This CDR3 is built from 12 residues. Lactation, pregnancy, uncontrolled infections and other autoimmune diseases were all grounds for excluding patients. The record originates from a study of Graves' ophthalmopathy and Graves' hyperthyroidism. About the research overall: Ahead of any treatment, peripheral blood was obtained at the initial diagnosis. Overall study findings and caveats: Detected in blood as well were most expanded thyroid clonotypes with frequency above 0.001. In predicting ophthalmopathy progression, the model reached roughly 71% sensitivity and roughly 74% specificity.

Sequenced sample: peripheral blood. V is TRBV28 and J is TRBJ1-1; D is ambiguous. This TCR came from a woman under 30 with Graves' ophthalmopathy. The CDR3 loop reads CASQFENTEAFF. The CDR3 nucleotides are TGTGCCAGCCAGTTTGAGAACACTGAAGCTTTCTTT.